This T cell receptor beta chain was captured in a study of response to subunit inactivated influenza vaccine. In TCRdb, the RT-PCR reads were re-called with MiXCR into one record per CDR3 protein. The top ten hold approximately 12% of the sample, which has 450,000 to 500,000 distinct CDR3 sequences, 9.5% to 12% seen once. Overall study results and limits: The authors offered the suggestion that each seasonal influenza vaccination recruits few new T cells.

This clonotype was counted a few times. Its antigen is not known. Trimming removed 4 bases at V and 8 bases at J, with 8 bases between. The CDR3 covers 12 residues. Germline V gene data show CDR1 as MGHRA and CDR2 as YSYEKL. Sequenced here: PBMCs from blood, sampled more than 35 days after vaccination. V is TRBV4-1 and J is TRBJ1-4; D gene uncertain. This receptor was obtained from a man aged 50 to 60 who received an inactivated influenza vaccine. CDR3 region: CASSLQSEKLFF. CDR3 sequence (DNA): TGCGCCAGCAGCCTTCAGTCAGAAAAACTGTTTTTT.